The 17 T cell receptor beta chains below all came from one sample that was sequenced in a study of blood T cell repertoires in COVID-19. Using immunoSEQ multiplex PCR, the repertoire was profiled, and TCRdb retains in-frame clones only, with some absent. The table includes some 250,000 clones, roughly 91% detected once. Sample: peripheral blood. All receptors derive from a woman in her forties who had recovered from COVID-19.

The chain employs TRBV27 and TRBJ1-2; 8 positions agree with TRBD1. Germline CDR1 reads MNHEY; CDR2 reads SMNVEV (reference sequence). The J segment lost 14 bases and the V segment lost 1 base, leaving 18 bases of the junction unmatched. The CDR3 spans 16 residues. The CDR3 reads CASSLWGQAGALGETF. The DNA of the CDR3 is TGTGCCAGCAGTTTATGGGGACAGGCGGGGGCCTTAGGGGAGACCTTC.

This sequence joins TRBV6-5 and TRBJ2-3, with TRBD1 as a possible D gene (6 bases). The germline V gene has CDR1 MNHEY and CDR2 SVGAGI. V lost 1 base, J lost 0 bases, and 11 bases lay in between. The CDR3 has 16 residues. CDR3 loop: CASSYFGTPSTDTQYF. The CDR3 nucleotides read TGTGCCAGCAGTTACTTCGGGACACCTAGCACAGATACGCAGTATTTT.

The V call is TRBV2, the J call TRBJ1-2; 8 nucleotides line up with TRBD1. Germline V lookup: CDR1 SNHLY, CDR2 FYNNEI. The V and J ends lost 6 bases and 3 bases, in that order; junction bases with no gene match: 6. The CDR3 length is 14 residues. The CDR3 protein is CASSLQGAHYGYTF. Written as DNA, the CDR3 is TGTGCCAGCAGCCTCCAGGGGGCGCACTATGGCTACACCTTC.

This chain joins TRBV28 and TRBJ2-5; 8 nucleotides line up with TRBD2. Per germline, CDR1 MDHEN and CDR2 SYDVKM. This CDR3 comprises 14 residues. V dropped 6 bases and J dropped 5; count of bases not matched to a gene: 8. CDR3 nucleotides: TGTGCCAGCAGCCCCCGGGGGGGATGGGAGACCCAGTACTTC. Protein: CASSPRGGWETQYF.

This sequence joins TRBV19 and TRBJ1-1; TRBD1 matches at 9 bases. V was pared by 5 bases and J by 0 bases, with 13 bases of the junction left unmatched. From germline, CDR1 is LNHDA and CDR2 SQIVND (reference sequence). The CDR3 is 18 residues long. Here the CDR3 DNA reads TGTGCCAGTAGTCCCGGGACAGGGTTGGGGGCTTTGAACACTGAAGCTTTCTTT. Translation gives CASSPGTGLGALNTEAFF.

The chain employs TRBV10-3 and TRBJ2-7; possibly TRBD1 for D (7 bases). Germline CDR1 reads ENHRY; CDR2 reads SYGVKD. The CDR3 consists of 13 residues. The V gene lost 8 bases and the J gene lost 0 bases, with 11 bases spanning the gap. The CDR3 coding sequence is TGTGCCATCGGGCGGGACAGCTCCTACGAGCAGTACTTC. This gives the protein CAIGRDSSYEQYF.

The CDR3 loop reads CAWRFDRANEQFF. DNA of the CDR3: TGTGCCTGGCGCTTCGACAGGGCCAATGAGCAGTTCTTC. This chain joins TRBV30 and TRBJ2-1; 7 positions agree with TRBD1. In germline, CDR1 is GTSNPN, CDR2 SVGIG (reference sequence). The CDR3 is 13 residues long. V lost 5 bases, J lost 6 bases, and 7 bases stayed unmatched.

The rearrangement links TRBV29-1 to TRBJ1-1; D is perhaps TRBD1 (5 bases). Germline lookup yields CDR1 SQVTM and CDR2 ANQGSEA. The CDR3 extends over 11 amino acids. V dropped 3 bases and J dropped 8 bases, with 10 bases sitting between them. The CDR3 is CSVDQGLEAFF. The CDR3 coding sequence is TGCAGCGTTGACCAGGGACTAGAAGCTTTCTTT.

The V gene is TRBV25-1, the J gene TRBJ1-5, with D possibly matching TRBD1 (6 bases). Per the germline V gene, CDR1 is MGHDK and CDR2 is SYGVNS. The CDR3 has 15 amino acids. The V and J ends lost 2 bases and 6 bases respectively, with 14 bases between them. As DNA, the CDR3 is TGTGCCAGCAGTGAAGGGGCAGGGGTGGGTCAGCCCCAGCATTTT. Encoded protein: CASSEGAGVGQPQHF.

The CDR3 nucleotides are TGTGCCAGCAACCCAGGGAGGGGGACCTCTGGAAACACCATATATTTT. Translating gives CASNPGRGTSGNTIYF. The chain combines TRBV14 with TRBJ1-3; perhaps TRBD1 as D (6 bases). There are 16 residues in the CDR3. Trimming stripped 7 bases from V and 0 bases from J, with 16 bases between. Germline values: CDR1 SGHDN, CDR2 FVKESK.

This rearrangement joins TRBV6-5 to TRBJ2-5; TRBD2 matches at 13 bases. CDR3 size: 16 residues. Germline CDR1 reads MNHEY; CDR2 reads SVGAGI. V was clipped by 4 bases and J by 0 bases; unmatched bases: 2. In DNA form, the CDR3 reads TGTGCCAGCAGTTCGACTAGCGGGAGGTACCAAGAGACCCAGTACTTC. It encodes CASSSTSGRYQETQYF.

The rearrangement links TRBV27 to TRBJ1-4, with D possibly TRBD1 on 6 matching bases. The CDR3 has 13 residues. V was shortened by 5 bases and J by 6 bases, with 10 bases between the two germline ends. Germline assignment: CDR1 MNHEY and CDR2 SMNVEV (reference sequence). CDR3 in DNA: TGTGCCAGCAGTACCCGGACAGATGAAAAACTGTTTTTT. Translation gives CASSTRTDEKLFF.

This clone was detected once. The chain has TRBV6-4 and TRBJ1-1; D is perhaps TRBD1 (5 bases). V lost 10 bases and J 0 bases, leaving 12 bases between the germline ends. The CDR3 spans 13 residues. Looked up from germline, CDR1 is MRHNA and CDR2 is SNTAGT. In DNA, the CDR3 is TGTGCCACCAGAGGACATTTGAACACTGAAGCTTTCTTT. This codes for CATRGHLNTEAFF.

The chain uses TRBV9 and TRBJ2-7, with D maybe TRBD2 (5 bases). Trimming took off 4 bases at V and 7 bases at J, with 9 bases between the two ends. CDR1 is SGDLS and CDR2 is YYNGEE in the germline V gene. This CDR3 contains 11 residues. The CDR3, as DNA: TGTGCCAGCAGCCGAGGGTGGGAGCAGTACTTC. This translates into CASSRGWEQYF.

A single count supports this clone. CDR3 region: CSAREVGHANTGELFF. CDR3 in DNA: TGCAGTGCTCGTGAGGTGGGCCATGCGAACACCGGGGAGCTGTTTTTT. The rearrangement uses TRBV20-1 and TRBJ2-2; D remains unclear. From germline, CDR1 is DFQATT and CDR2 SNEGSKA (reference sequence). Deletions cut 5 bases from V and 0 bases from J, with 16 bases between. This CDR3 has 16 residues.

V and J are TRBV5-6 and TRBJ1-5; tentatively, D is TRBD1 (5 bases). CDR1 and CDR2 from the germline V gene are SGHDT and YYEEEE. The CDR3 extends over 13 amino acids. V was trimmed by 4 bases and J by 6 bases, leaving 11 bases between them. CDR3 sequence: CASSPLGGQPQHF. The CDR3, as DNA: TGTGCCAGCAGCCCCTTGGGGGGTCAGCCCCAGCATTTT.

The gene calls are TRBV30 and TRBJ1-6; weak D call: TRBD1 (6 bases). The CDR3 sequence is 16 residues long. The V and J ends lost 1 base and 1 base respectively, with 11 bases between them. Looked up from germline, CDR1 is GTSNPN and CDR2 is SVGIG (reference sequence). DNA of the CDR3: TGTGCCTGGAGTGGTGGGGGCACGTCCTATAATTCACCCCTCCACTTT. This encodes CAWSGGGTSYNSPLHF. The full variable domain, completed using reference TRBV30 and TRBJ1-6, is SQTIHQWPATLVQPVGSPLSLECTVEGTSNPNLYWYRQAAGRGLQLLFYSVGIGQISSEVPQNLSASRPQDRQFILSSKKLLLSDSGFYLCAWSGGGTSYNSPLHFGNGTRLTVT.